This TCR beta chain was identified in a study of CD8 T cells in Susac syndrome. Reverse transcription of about 0.45 to 1 ug RNA was performed with random hexamers. Via MiXCR, TCRdb re-called the immunoSEQ multiplex PCR reads, giving one row per CDR3 protein. The sample has 250,000 to 300,000 distinct CDR3 sequences; around nine tenths are singletons. Looked up from germline, CDR1 is SGHAT and CDR2 is FQNNGV. This CDR3 has 15 amino acids. Trimming pared 4 bases from V and 2 bases from J, leaving 15 bases between. The authors carried out high-throughput sequencing of TCR beta. They applied it to CD8+ and CD4+ T cells obtained from blood. FACS was used to enrich TEMRA cells, whereas the CD8+ and CD4+ T cells were obtained by negative isolation.

Sequenced sample: CD8+ T cells from PBMCs. V usage is TRBV11-2 and J usage is TRBJ2-7; no clear D gene. The sequence derives from a human donor with multiple sclerosis. The CDR3 DNA reads as TGTGCCAGCAGCTCCGTCCCACATGGACCCTACGAGCAGTACTTC. It yields the protein CASSSVPHGPYEQYF. The full variable domain, its missing parts supplied by reference TRBV11-2 and TRBJ2-7, is EAGVAQSPRYKIIEKRQSVAFWCNPISGHATLYWYQQILGQGPKLLIQFQNNGVVDDSQLPKDRFSAERLKGVDSTLKIQPAKLEDSAVYLCASSSVPHGPYEQYFGPGTRLTVT.